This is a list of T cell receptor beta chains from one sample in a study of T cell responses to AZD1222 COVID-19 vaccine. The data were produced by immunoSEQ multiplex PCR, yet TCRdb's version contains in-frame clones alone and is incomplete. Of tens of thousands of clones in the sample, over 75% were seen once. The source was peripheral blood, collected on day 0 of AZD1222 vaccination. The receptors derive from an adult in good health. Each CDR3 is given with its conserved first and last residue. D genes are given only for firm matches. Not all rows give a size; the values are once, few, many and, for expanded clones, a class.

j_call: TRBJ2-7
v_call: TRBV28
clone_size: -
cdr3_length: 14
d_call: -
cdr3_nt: TGTGCCAGCAGTATCCTGGACAGAAACTACGAGCAGTACTTC
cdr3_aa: CASSILDRNYEQYF

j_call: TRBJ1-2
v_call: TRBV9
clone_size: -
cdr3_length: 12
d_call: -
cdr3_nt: TGTGCCAGCAGCGTAGGGGGGGATGGCTACACCTTC
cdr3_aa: CASSVGGDGYTF

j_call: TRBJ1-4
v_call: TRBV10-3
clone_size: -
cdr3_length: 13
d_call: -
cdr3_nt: TGTGCCATCAAGGCTGCAACTAATGAAAAACTGTTTTTT
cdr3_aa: CAIKAATNEKLFF

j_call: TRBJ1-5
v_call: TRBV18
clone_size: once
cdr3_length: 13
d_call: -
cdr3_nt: TGTGCCAGCTCAATGGTGGACAATCAGCCCCAGCATTTT
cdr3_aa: CASSMVDNQPQHF

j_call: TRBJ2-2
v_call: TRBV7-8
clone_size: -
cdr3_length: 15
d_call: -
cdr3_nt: TGTGCCAGCAGCTTAGGGACAGTGAACACCGGGGAGCTGTTTTTT
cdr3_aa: CASSLGTVNTGELFF

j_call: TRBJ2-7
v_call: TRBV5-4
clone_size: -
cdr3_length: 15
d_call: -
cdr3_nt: TGTGCCAGCAGCTTGGGGGGTAGCGGCGACTACGAGCAGTACTTC
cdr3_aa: CASSLGGSGDYEQYF

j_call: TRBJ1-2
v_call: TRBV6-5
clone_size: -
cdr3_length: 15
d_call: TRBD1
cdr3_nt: TGTGCCAGCAGCCTCAGGACAGGGAGGTCAAATGGCTACACCTTC
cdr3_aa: CASSLRTGRSNGYTF

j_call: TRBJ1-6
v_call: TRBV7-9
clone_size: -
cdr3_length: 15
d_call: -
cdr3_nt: TGTGCCAGCAGCTTAGCGGCGGGACCTAATTCACCCCTCCACTTT
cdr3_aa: CASSLAAGPNSPLHF

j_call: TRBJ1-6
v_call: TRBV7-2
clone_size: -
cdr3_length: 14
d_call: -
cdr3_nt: TGTGCCAGCAGCTCGGGGGCCTATAATTCACCCCTCCACTTT
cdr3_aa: CASSSGAYNSPLHF

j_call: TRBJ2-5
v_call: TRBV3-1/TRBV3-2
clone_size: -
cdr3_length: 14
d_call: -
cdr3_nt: TGTGCCAGCAGCCAAGAAGGGCGAAAAGAGACCCAGTACTTC
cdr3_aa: CASSQEGRKETQYF

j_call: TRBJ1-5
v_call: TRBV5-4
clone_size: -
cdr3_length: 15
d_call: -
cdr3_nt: TGTGCCAGCAGCTCACCTACAGGGTTGGATCAGCCCCAGCATTTT
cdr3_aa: CASSSPTGLDQPQHF

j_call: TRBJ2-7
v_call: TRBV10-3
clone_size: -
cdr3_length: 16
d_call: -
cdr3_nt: TGTGCCATCAGTGAGTCGACAGAGGACAGTTGGGGCGAGCAGTACTTC
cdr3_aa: CAISESTEDSWGEQYF

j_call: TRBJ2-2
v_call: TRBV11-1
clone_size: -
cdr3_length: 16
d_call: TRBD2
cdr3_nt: TGTGCCAGCAGCTTAGTAACTAGCGGAGGGGCCGGGGAGCTGTTTTTT
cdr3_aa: CASSLVTSGGAGELFF

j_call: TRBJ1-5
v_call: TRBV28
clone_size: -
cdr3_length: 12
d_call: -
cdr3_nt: TGTGCCAGCAGCCTCAGAAATCAGCCCCAGCATTTT
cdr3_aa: CASSLRNQPQHF

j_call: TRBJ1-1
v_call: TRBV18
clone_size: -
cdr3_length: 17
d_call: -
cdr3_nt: TGTGCCAGCTCACCGCTCGGGCCGGGGGCCCGACCTACTGAAGCTTTCTTT
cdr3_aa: CASSPLGPGARPTEAFF

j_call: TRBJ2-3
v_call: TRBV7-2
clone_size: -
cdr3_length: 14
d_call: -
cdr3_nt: TGTGCCAGCAGCTTGAACCCCGCGGCAGATACGCAGTATTTT
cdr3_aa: CASSLNPAADTQYF

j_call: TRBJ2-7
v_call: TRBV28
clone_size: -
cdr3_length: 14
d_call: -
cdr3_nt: TGTGCCAGCAGCCCCTCCACAGGGCGGGACGAGCAGTACTTC
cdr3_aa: CASSPSTGRDEQYF

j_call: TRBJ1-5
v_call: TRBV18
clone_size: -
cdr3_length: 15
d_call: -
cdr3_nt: TGTGCCAGCTCACCAAAAGTGGGGGCAGGACAGCCCCAGCATTTT
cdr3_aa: CASSPKVGAGQPQHF

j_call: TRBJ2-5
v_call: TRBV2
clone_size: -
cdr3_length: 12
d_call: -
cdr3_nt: TGTGCCAGCAGAGGATTTCAAGAGACCCAGTACTTC
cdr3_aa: CASRGFQETQYF

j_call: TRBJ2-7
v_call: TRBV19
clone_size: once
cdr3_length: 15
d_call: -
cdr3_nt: TGTGCCAGTAGTGAGTACGTTACGAGCTCCTACGAGCAGTACTTC
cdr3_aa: CASSEYVTSSYEQYF

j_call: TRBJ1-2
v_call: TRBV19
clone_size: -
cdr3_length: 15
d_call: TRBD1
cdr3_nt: TGTGCCAGTAGTATACTGACAGGGATTTATGAGGGCTACACCTTC
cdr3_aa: CASSILTGIYEGYTF

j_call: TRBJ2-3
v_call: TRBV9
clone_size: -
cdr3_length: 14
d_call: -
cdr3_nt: TGTGCCAGCAGCGTAGCCCCGAACACAGATACGCAGTATTTT
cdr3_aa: CASSVAPNTDTQYF

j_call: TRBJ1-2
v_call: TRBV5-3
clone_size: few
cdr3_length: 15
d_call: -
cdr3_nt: TGTGCCAGAAGCCCCCAGAGGGGCCAGTTCTATGGCTACACCTTC
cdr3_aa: CARSPQRGQFYGYTF

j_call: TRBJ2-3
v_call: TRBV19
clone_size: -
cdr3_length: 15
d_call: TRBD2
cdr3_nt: TGTGCCAGTAGGACAGCGGGAGGGCCCACAGATACGCAGTATTTT
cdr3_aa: CASRTAGGPTDTQYF

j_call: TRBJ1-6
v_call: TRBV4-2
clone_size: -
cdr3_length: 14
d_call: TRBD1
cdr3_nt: TGTGCCACCCGACAGGGAGCTTATAATTCACCCCTCCACTTT
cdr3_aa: CATRQGAYNSPLHF

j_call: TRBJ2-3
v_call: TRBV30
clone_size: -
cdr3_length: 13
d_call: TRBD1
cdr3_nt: TGTGCCTGGAGTGCCCGACAGGGGGATACGCAGTATTTT
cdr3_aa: CAWSARQGDTQYF

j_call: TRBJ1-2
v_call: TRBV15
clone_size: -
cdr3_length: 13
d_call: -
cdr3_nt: TGTGCCACCATACCGACAGCACCCTATGGCTACACCTTC
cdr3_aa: CATIPTAPYGYTF

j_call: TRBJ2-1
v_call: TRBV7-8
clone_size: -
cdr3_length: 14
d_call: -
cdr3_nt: TGTGCCAGCAGCGCTAAGGAGAAAACGGATGAGCAGTTCTTC
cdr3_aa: CASSAKEKTDEQFF

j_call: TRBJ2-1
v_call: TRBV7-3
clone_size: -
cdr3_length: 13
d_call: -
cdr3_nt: TGTGCCAGCAGCCAGAACCCGGCCGATGAGCAGTTCTTC
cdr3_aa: CASSQNPADEQFF

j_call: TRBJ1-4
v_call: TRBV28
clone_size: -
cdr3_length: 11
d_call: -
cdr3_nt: TGTGCCAGCAGAGACATTGAAAAACTGTTTTTT
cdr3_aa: CASRDIEKLFF

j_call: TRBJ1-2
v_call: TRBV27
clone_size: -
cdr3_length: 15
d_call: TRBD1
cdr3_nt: TGTGCCAGCAGTTTATCCTCAGGGGGCGGGAATGGCTACACCTTC
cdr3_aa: CASSLSSGGGNGYTF

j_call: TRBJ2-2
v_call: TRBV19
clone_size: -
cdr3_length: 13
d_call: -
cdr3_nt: TGTGCCAGTAGTAGGGGGACTCTCGGCGGGCTGTTTTTT
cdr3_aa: CASSRGTLGGLFF

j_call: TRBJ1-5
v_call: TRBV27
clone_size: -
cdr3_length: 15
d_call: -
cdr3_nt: TGTGCCAGCAGTTTGCGGCGGGGGGGCAATCAGCCCCAGCATTTT
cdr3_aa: CASSLRRGGNQPQHF

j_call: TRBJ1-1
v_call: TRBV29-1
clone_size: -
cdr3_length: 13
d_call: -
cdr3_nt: TGCAGCGTTGAAGCTCGAGGGGGGCGCGGGGCTTTCTTT
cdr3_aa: CSVEARGGRGAFF

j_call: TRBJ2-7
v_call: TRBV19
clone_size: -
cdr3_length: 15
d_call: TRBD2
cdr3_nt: TGTGCCACCCGAGGGGCTAGCGGGAGGTCCTACGAGCAGTACTTC
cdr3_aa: CATRGASGRSYEQYF

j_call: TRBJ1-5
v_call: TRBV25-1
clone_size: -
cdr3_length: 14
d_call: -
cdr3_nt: TGTGCCAGCAGTTCCCTCGGGAACAATCAGCCCCAGCATTTT
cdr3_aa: CASSSLGNNQPQHF

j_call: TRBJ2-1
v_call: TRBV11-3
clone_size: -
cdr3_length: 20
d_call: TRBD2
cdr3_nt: TGTGCCAGCAGCTTAGAGGATCCCTTGACTAGCGGGGTTTCCTACAATGAGCAGTTCTTC
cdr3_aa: CASSLEDPLTSGVSYNEQFF

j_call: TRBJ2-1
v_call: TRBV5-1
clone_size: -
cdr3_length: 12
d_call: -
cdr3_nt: TGCGCCAGCAGCTTTCGGGGTAGTGAGCAGTTCTTC
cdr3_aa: CASSFRGSEQFF

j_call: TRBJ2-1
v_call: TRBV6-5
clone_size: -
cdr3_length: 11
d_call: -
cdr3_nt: TGTGCCAGCCTGAGGAGGGGGGAGCAGTTCTTC
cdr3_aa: CASLRRGEQFF

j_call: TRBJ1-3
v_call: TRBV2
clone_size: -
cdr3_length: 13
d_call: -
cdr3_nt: TGTGCCAGCAGTGAATGGGCTGGAAACACCATATATTTT
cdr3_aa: CASSEWAGNTIYF

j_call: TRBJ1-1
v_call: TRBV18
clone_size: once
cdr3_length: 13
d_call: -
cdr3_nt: TGTGCCACGCAAGGGGGGGAGAACACTGAAGCTTTCTTT
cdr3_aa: CATQGGENTEAFF

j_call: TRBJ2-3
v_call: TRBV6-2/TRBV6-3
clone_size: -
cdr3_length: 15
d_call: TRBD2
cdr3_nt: TGTGCCAGCAGTTACACCGGGACTACCACAGATACGCAGTATTTT
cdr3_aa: CASSYTGTTTDTQYF